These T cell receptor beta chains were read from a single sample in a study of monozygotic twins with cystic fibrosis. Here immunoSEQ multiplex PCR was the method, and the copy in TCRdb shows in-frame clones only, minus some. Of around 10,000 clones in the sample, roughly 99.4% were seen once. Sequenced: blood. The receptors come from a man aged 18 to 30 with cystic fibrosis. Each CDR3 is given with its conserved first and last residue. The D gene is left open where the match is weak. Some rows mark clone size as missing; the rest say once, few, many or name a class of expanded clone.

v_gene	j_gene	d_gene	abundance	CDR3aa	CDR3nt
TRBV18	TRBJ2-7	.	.	CASSPPMGGAIHEQYF	TGTGCCAGCTCACCACCGATGGGCGGGGCCATCCACGAGCAGTACTTC
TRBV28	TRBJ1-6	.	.	CASGERYNSPLHF	TGTGCCAGCGGGGAGAGGTATAATTCACCCCTCCACTTT
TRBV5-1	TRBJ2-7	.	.	CASSWGDGSSYEQYF	TGCGCCAGCAGCTGGGGGGACGGGAGCTCCTACGAGCAGTACTTC
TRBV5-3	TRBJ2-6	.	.	CARSLVKGASGANVLTF	TGTGCCAGAAGCTTGGTGAAAGGAGCCTCTGGGGCCAACGTCCTGACTTTC
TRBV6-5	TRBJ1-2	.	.	CASRTGGRLIGGYTF	TGTGCCAGCAGAACCGGCGGCAGGCTAATAGGTGGCTACACCTTC
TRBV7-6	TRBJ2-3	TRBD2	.	CASSLGPGGDTQYF	TGTGCCAGCAGCTTAGGCCCGGGGGGAGATACGCAGTATTTT
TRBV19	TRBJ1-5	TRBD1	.	CASRMTGSNQPQHF	TGTGCCAGTAGGATGACAGGGAGCAATCAGCCCCAGCATTTT
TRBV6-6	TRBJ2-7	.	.	CASSYFLTHSYEQYF	TGTGCCAGCAGTTACTTCCTTACTCACTCCTACGAGCAGTACTTC
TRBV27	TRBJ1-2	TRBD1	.	CASSLGQGNVNYTF	TGTGCCAGCAGTTTGGGACAGGGCAACGTTAACTACACCTTC
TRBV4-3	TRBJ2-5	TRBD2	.	CASSQGLAGGGEETQYF	TGCGCCAGCAGCCAAGGACTAGCGGGGGGCGGGGAAGAGACCCAGTACTTC
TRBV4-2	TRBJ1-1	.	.	CASSQGGLNTEAFF	TGTGCCAGCAGCCAAGGAGGGCTAAACACTGAAGCTTTCTTT
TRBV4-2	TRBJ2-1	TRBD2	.	CASSPGTSGGYNEQFF	TGTGCCAGCAGCCCCGGGACTAGCGGGGGATACAATGAGCAGTTCTTC
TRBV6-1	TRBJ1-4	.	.	CASSVIGAANEKLFF	TGTGCCAGCAGTGTTATCGGGGCGGCTAATGAAAAACTGTTTTTT
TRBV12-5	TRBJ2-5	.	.	CASGPRTNLETQYF	TGTGCTAGTGGTCCGAGGACAAATTTGGAGACCCAGTACTTC
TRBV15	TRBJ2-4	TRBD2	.	CATSRGTGGTNIQYF	TGTGCCACCAGCAGAGGTACGGGGGGGACAAACATTCAGTACTTC
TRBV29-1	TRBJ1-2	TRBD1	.	CSVYRDRDYGYTF	TGCAGCGTATACCGGGACAGGGATTATGGCTACACCTTC
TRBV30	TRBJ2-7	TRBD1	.	CAWKNPTGVSYEQYF	TGTGCCTGGAAAAACCCGACAGGGGTGTCCTACGAGCAGTACTTC
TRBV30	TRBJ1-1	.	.	CAWSSQKNTEAFF	TGTGCCTGGAGTAGTCAGAAGAACACTGAAGCTTTCTTT
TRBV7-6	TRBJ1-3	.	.	CASSPVGAGNTIYF	TGTGCCAGCAGCCCCGTTGGTGCTGGAAACACCATATATTTT
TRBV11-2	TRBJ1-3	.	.	CASSLSGVVDTIYF	TGTGCCAGCAGCTTATCGGGGGTAGTCGACACCATATATTTT
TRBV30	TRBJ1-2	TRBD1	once	CAWSPGGYNYGYTF	TGTGCCTGGAGTCCAGGGGGGTATAACTATGGCTACACCTTC
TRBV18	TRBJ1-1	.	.	CASSPLGAMNTEAFF	TGTGCCAGCTCACCACTTGGAGCAATGAACACTGAAGCTTTCTTT
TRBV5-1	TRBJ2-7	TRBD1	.	CASSSETGGIRLSYEQYF	TGCGCCAGCAGCTCGGAGACAGGGGGCATACGTTTGTCCTACGAGCAGTACTTC
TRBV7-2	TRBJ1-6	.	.	CASSLAGPPNSPLHF	TGTGCCAGCAGCTTAGCTGGCCCCCCTAATTCACCCCTCCACTTT
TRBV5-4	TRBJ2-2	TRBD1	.	CASNTGTGAAGELFF	TGTGCCAGCAACACCGGGACAGGGGCTGCCGGGGAGCTGTTTTTT
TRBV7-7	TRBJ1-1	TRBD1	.	CASSLATGTEAFF	TGTGCTAGCAGCTTAGCGACAGGGACCGAAGCTTTCTTT
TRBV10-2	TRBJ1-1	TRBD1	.	CASRPTGLNTEAFF	TGCGCCAGCAGACCGACAGGGCTAAACACTGAAGCTTTCTTT
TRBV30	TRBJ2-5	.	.	CAWSFGAETQYF	TGTGCCTGGAGTTTCGGGGCAGAGACCCAGTACTTC
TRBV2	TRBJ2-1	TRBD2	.	CASLGRVSNEQFF	TGTGCCAGCCTCGGGAGGGTCTCCAATGAGCAGTTCTTC
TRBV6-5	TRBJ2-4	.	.	CASSRTAKNIQYF	TGTGCCAGCAGCAGGACAGCCAAAAACATTCAGTACTTC
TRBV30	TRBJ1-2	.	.	CAWSPSRGTGGYTF	TGTGCCTGGAGTCCGTCGAGGGGAACGGGCGGCTACACCTTC